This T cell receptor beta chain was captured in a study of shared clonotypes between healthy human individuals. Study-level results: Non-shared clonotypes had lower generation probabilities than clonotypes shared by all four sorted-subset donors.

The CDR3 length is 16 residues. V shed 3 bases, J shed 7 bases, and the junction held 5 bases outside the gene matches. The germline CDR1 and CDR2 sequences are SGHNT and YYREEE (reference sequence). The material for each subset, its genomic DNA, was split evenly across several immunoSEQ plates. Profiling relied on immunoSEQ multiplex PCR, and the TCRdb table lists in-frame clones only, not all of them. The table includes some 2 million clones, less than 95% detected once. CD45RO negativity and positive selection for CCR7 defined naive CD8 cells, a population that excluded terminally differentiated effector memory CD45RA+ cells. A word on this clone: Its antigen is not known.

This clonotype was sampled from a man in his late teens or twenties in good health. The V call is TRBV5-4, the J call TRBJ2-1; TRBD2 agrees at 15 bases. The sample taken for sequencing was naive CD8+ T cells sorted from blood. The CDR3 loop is CASSSAGLAGGNEQFF. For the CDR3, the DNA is TGTGCCAGCAGCTCGGCGGGACTAGCGGGGGGTAATGAGCAGTTCTTC. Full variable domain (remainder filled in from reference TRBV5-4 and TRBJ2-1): ETGVTQSPTHLIKTRGQQVTLRCSSQSGHNTVSWYQQALGQGPQFIFQYYREEENGRGNFPPRFSGLQFPNYSSELNVNALELDDSALYLCASSSAGLAGGNEQFFGPGTRLTVL.